This entry lists 28 T cell receptor beta chains sequenced from one sample in a study of OX40 agonist ivuxolimab in advanced cancers. Sequencing was performed with immunoSEQ multiplex PCR; in TCRdb, only in-frame clones are kept and a portion is missing. This sample yields about 98,000 clones, of which about 85% are seen a single time; 0.8% to 0.9% belongs to the top ten. The sequencing here drew on CD4+ or CD8+ T cells sorted from blood, taken in a trial of the OX40 agonist ivuxolimab. These receptors originate from an adult with an advanced solid tumor such as melanoma, head and neck, liver or kidney cancer.

The V and J genes are TRBV2 and TRBJ2-3, with TRBD2 matching 7 bases. V trimming: 9 bases; J trimming: 4 bases; junction bases outside the gene matches: 10. The germline V gene has CDR1 SNHLY and CDR2 FYNNEI. This CDR3 is built from 14 residues. This chain's CDR3 is CASSRGGFSDTQYF. CDR3 in DNA: TGTGCCAGTTCAAGGGGAGGGTTCTCAGATACGCAGTATTTT.

This clone was counted once. The chain is built from TRBV30 and TRBJ2-1; D remains ambiguous. Germline-derived CDR1 and CDR2 are GTSNPN and SVGIG (reference sequence). This CDR3 contains 15 residues. V was clipped by 5 bases and J by 2 bases, with 16 bases between them. CDR3 sequence (DNA): TGTGCCTGGGACCAAATGGGTGGGGCCTACAATGAGCAGTTCTTC. Protein sequence: CAWDQMGGAYNEQFF.

J is TRBJ2-4 and V is TRBV19, with TRBD2 identical over 10 bases. The CDR3 totals 17 residues. The V segment lost 1 base and the J segment 7 bases; nucleotides outside the gene matches: 10. Germline V gene data show CDR1 as LNHDA and CDR2 as SQIVND (reference sequence). The CDR3, as DNA: TGTGCCAGTAGTATAGGAGCCAGCGGGAGGGGGTTGAACATTCAGTACTTC. Translated, it gives CASSIGASGRGLNIQYF.

This chain connects TRBV7-9 to TRBJ1-4; D remains ambiguous. Trimming stripped 3 bases from V and 2 bases from J, with 7 bases between. The CDR3 length is 14 residues. In germline, CDR1 is SEHNR, CDR2 FQNEAQ (reference sequence). CDR3 sequence: CASSFRGTNEKLFF. Here the CDR3 DNA reads TGTGCCAGCAGCTTTCGAGGGACTAATGAAAAACTGTTTTTT.

The chain joins TRBV30 to TRBJ1-2, with D maybe TRBD1 (6 bases). CDR3 length: 12 amino acids. Per the germline V gene, CDR1 is GTSNPN and CDR2 is SVGIG (reference sequence). V lost 5 bases and J lost 8, with 15 bases in between. The CDR3 DNA follows: TGTGCCTGGCAAAGGGGGGTCCGAGGCTACACCTTC. Residues: CAWQRGVRGYTF.

The chain recombines TRBV9 with TRBJ2-1; either TRBD1 or TRBD2 may supply D (5 bases each). The CDR3 contains 17 residues. Germline loops: CDR1 SGDLS, CDR2 YYNGEE. V lost 2 bases, J lost 4 bases, and 19 bases lay in between. The CDR3 nucleotides read TGTGCCAGCAGCGTCCGGGGCGAAGGAATCTCATACAATGAGCAGTTCTTC. Translating it yields CASSVRGEGISYNEQFF. Supplemented by reference TRBV9 and TRBJ2-1, the full variable domain reads DSGVTQTPKHLITATGQRVTLRCSPRSGDLSVYWYQQSLDQGLQFLIQYYNGEERAKGNILERFSAQQFPDLHSELNLSSLELGDSALYFCASSVRGEGISYNEQFFGPGTRLTVL.

This rearrangement joins TRBV11-3 to TRBJ2-1; TRBD1 is a possible D gene (6 bases). This CDR3 is 15 amino acids long. The germline V and J ends were trimmed by 6 bases and 7 bases, with 19 bases remaining between them. Germline V gene lookup returns CDR1 SGHNT and CDR2 YENEEA. CDR3 protein: CASRPGAPQGNEQFF. In DNA, the CDR3 is TGTGCCAGCAGGCCCGGGGCCCCTCAGGGGAATGAGCAGTTCTTC. Full variable domain (outside the CDR3, taken from reference TRBV11-3 and TRBJ2-1): EAGVVQSPRYKIIEKKQPVAFWCNPISGHNTLYWYLQNLGQGPELLIRYENEEAVDDSQLPKDRFSAERLKGVDSTLKIQPAELGDSAVYLCASRPGAPQGNEQFFGPGTRLTVL.

The CDR3 coding sequence is TGCGCCAGCAGTTATGGGACACCCGATTCCTACAATGAGCAGTTCTTC. This encodes CASSYGTPDSYNEQFF. The chain has TRBV5-1 and TRBJ2-1; D perhaps matches TRBD1 (6 bases). The germline V and J ends were trimmed by 5 bases and 1 base, with 16 bases remaining between them. The CDR3 runs 16 residues. Germline V gene data show CDR1 as SGHRS and CDR2 as YFSETQ.

V and J are TRBV7-6 and TRBJ1-6; D call uncertain. The CDR3 runs 14 residues. The V gene's germline CDR1 is SGHVS and CDR2 FNYEAQ. V lost 2 bases and J 9 bases, leaving 11 bases between the germline ends. For the CDR3, the DNA is TGTGCCAGCAGCTTACGACCTCTGGGTTCACCCCTCCACTTT. This gives the protein CASSLRPLGSPLHF.

The chain couples TRBV11-3 to TRBJ2-5; 8 positions agree with TRBD1. Per germline, CDR1 SGHNT and CDR2 YENEEA. J was trimmed by 4 bases and V by 4 bases; bases with no gene match: 2. This CDR3 is built from 13 residues. For the CDR3, the DNA is TGTGCCAGCAGCTCCACAGGGGGAGAGACCCAGTACTTC. It translates to CASSSTGGETQYF. Full variable domain (rest looked up from reference TRBV11-3 and TRBJ2-5): EAGVVQSPRYKIIEKKQPVAFWCNPISGHNTLYWYLQNLGQGPELLIRYENEEAVDDSQLPKDRFSAERLKGVDSTLKIQPAELGDSAVYLCASSSTGGETQYFGPGTRLLVL.

This clone appeared a single time. The rearrangement joins TRBV10-3 to TRBJ1-1; TRBD1 matches at 8 bases. CDR3 length equals 15 residues. Germline-derived CDR1 and CDR2 are ENHRY and SYGVKD. V shed 3 bases, J shed 1 base, and the junction held 4 bases outside the gene matches. The CDR3 DNA is TGTGCCATCAGTGAAGCCGGGACAGGGAACACTGAAGCTTTCTTT. Translated, it gives CAISEAGTGNTEAFF.

The rearrangement links TRBV11-2 to TRBJ2-1; TRBD1 agrees at 9 bases. CDR1 SGHAT and CDR2 FQNNGV come from the germline V gene. The CDR3 length is 13 residues. The V gene end was trimmed by 1 base and the J gene end by 15 bases; junction bases not matched to a gene: 7. The DNA for the CDR3 is TGTGCCAGCAGCTTAGCTCTTCCGGGACAGGGGTTCTTC. Translating it yields CASSLALPGQGFF. The full variable domain, with the rest looked up from reference TRBV11-2 and TRBJ2-1, is EAGVAQSPRYKIIEKRQSVAFWCNPISGHATLYWYQQILGQGPKLLIQFQNNGVVDDSQLPKDRFSAERLKGVDSTLKIQPAKLEDSAVYLCASSLALPGQGFFGPGTRLTVL.

This clone has just one count. The chain links TRBV6-5 to TRBJ2-2; D perhaps matches TRBD1 (5 bases). V lost 6 bases, J lost 3 bases, and 11 bases lay in between. Per the germline V gene, CDR1 is MNHEY and CDR2 is SVGAGI. CDR3 length: 14 amino acids. CDR3 DNA sequence: TGTGCCAGCAGGACGACAGACTACACCGGGGAGCTGTTTTTT. As protein: CASRTTDYTGELFF.

V is TRBV7-8 and J is TRBJ1-2; TRBD1 might be the D (5 bases). The CDR3 sequence is 17 residues long. Germline CDR1 and CDR2: SGHVS and FQNEAQ. The ends were cut back, 5 bases at V and 2 bases at J, with 21 bases in the middle. The CDR3 protein is CASSRSVGTEGNYGYTF. The CDR3 DNA sequence: TGTGCCAGCAGCCGCTCGGTAGGGACCGAAGGGAACTATGGCTACACCTTC.

This chain uses TRBV27 with TRBJ1-2; D is unclear. Germline V CDR1 and CDR2: MNHEY, SMNVEV (reference sequence). The CDR3 is 12 amino acids. V was trimmed by 8 bases and J by 0 bases, leaving 7 bases between them. In nucleotides, the CDR3 is TGTGCCAGCGGCAGCTCTAACTATGGCTACACCTTC. This gives the protein CASGSSNYGYTF.

The CDR3 DNA is TGTGCCAGCAGCTTGAGGTCCTTGAACACTGAAGCTTTCTTT. It encodes CASSLRSLNTEAFF. The rearrangement uses TRBV5-5 and TRBJ1-1; no clear D gene. The CDR3 runs 14 residues. Germline lookup yields CDR1 SGHKS and CDR2 YYEKEE (reference sequence). Trimming shortened V by 1 base and J by 0 bases, and 7 bases separated the two germline ends.

This chain uses TRBV5-4 with TRBJ2-7, with 8 bases identical to TRBD2. J was trimmed by 3 bases and V by 0 bases; bases with no gene match: 5. This CDR3 is 15 amino acids long. Germline CDR1 is SGHNT and CDR2 is YYREEE (reference sequence). The CDR3 DNA is TGTGCCAGCAGCTTGGACCTAGCGGGTTTCTACGAGCAGTACTTC. The encoded protein is CASSLDLAGFYEQYF. Filled out from reference TRBV5-4 and TRBJ2-7, the complete variable domain reads ETGVTQSPTHLIKTRGQQVTLRCSSQSGHNTVSWYQQALGQGPQFIFQYYREEENGRGNFPPRFSGLQFPNYSSELNVNALELDDSALYLCASSLDLAGFYEQYFGPGTRLTVT.

The CDR3 sequence: CASRAPGRDNSPLHF. CDR3 DNA: TGTGCCAGCAGAGCCCCTGGACGTGATAATTCACCCCTCCACTTT. The chain has TRBV6-1 and TRBJ1-6; D remains unclear. Trimming shortened V by 6 bases and J by 5 bases, and 14 bases separated the two germline ends. Per the germline V gene, CDR1 is MNHNS and CDR2 is SASEGT. The length of the CDR3 is 15 residues.

Details on this clone: Compared with germline, one end of the junction differs, possibly owing to a read error. The chain recombines TRBV7-2 with TRBJ2-3; no definite D call. Germline V gene sequence: CDR1 SGHTA, CDR2 FQGNSA. The CDR3 has 12 amino acids. CDR3 protein: CASSSSTNTQYF. The CDR3, as DNA: TGTGCCAGCAGCTCCAGCACAAATACGCAGTATTTT. Using reference TRBV7-2 and TRBJ2-3 for the parts outside the CDR3, the full variable domain is GAGVSQSPSNKVTEKGKDVELRCDPISGHTALYWYRQSLGQGLEFLIYFQGNSAPDKSGLPSDRFSAERTGGSVSTLTIQRTQQEDSAVYLCASSSSTNTQYFGPGTRLTVL.

Worth noting for this clone: The junction departs from germline at one end; a sequencing error may be responsible. The gene calls are TRBV18 and TRBJ2-1, with TRBD2 as a possible D gene (5 bases). This CDR3 has 13 amino acids. Looked up from germline, CDR1 is KGHSH and CDR2 is LQKENI. CDR3 bases: TGTGCCAGCTCACTTGTTAGCGACAACGAGCAGTTCTTC. Translation gives CASSLVSDNEQFF.

This chain joins TRBV6-1 and TRBJ1-2; D unclear. Germline values: CDR1 MNHNS, CDR2 SASEGT. The V gene lost 10 bases and the J gene lost 4 bases, with 13 bases spanning the gap. The length of the CDR3 is 12 residues. CDR3 sequence reads: CATSLGGYGYTF. In DNA form, the CDR3 reads TGTGCCACCTCCCTCGGCGGCTATGGCTACACCTTC.

The V gene is TRBV7-3, the J gene TRBJ2-3; D is perhaps TRBD2 (5 bases). Germline CDR1 and CDR2: SGHTA and FQGTGA. V dropped 3 bases and J dropped 0 bases, with 10 bases sitting between them. CDR3 length: 15 amino acids. The CDR3 DNA follows: TGTGCCAGCAGCTTGGAAGCGGATAGCACAGATACGCAGTATTTT. Amino acids: CASSLEADSTDTQYF.

This chain uses TRBV7-9 with TRBJ2-3, with D possibly TRBD1 on 6 matching bases. V gave up 5 bases and J gave up 4 bases, with 7 bases separating them. CDR1 is SEHNR and CDR2 is FQNEAQ in the germline V gene (reference sequence). The CDR3 totals 12 residues. This chain's CDR3 is CASSRQADTQYF. The DNA for the CDR3 is TGTGCCAGCAGCCGACAGGCAGATACGCAGTATTTT.

The sample holds one count of this clone. This chain links TRBV19 with TRBJ2-5, with D perhaps matching TRBD2 (6 bases). Per germline, CDR1 LNHDA and CDR2 SQIVND (reference sequence). CDR3 length equals 16 residues. V was shortened by 3 bases and J by 4 bases, with 18 bases between the two germline ends. The CDR3 DNA follows: TGTGCCAGTAGTATTTGGGCTCCCGGAGGGGTAGAGACCCAGTACTTC. This translates into CASSIWAPGGVETQYF.

The chain is built from TRBV7-2 and TRBJ1-4; no clear D. Germline-derived CDR1 and CDR2 are SGHTA and FQGNSA. V was pared by 2 bases and J by 8 bases, with 9 bases between. The CDR3 runs 13 residues. As DNA, the CDR3 is TGTGCCAGCAGCTTACCGCCGAGGGAAAAACTGTTTTTT. It encodes CASSLPPREKLFF.

V usage is TRBV10-3 and J usage is TRBJ1-2; the match to TRBD1 covers 12 bases. Germline trimming cut 7 bases from V and 1 base from J; bases unmatched to any gene: 4. This CDR3 is 15 amino acids long. Germline assignment: CDR1 ENHRY and CDR2 SYGVKD. The CDR3 is CAIMGQGADNYGYTF. CDR3 bases: TGTGCCATCATGGGACAGGGGGCCGATAACTATGGCTACACCTTC.

The chain employs TRBV18 and TRBJ1-1; no definite D call. Germline loops: CDR1 KGHSH, CDR2 LQKENI. The CDR3 is 13 amino acids. Trimming removed 3 bases from V and 6 bases from J, with 11 bases in between. The CDR3 region is CASSPNPVAEAFF. The CDR3 DNA is TGTGCCAGCTCACCCAACCCCGTGGCTGAAGCTTTCTTT.

The CDR3, as DNA: TGTGCCAGCAGCTTGCAGGGTTTGGGCACAGATACGCAGTATTTT. Protein product: CASSLQGLGTDTQYF. The V gene is TRBV5-6, the J gene TRBJ2-3; a weak D match, TRBD1 (5 bases). The germline gives CDR1 SGHDT, CDR2 YYEEEE. The CDR3 has 15 amino acids. V was clipped by 1 base and J by 1 base, with 10 bases between them.